The 20 T cell receptor beta chains presented below share a single source sample, sequenced in a study of blood T cell repertoires in COVID-19. Clones were sequenced by immunoSEQ multiplex PCR, and TCRdb holds only the in-frame ones, with some missing. Among 100,000 or so clones, 80% to 95% were seen once, and the ten largest hold roughly 5.6%. Material for sequencing was peripheral blood. All receptors derive from a man between 45 and 60 years old with active COVID-19.

The chain uses TRBV28 and TRBJ2-7; D may be TRBD2 (5 bases). Trimming stripped 7 bases from V and 1 base from J, with 14 bases between. The CDR3 has 14 residues. Germline CDR1 MDHEN, CDR2 SYDVKM. CDR3 coding DNA: TGTGCCAGCACAATGGGAGAAAGTTCCTACGAGCAGTACTTC. As protein: CASTMGESSYEQYF. The entire variable domain, with the rest obtained from reference TRBV28 and TRBJ2-7, is as follows: DVKVTQSSRYLVKRTGEKVFLECVQDMDHENMFWYRQDPGLGLRLIYFSYDVKMKEKGDIPEGYSVSREKKERFSLILESASTNQTSMYLCASTMGESSYEQYFGPGTRLTVT.

This chain uses TRBV5-4 with TRBJ2-5, with 8 bases aligning to TRBD1. Germline V CDR1 and CDR2: SGHNT, YYREEE (reference sequence). The CDR3 has 14 residues. Trimming cost V 5 bases and J 4 bases; bases outside gene matches: 7. CDR3 nucleotides: TGTGCCAGCAGTCAACAGGGGGGAATAGAGACCCAGTACTTC. Residues: CASSQQGGIETQYF.

This chain links TRBV4-1 with TRBJ2-5, with 8 bases matching TRBD2. J gave up 5 bases and V 3 bases, and 11 bases lay outside the gene matches. The CDR3 has 16 residues. Germline V gene sequence: CDR1 MGHRA, CDR2 YSYEKL. CDR3 in amino acids: CASSQGPGGGSETQYF. The CDR3 nucleotides read TGCGCCAGCAGCCAGGGTCCGGGAGGGGGTTCGGAGACCCAGTACTTC.

The chain couples TRBV30 to TRBJ2-5; TRBD2 matches 15 bases. This CDR3 region has 16 residues. J gave up 5 bases and V 1 base, and 5 bases lay outside the gene matches. Looked up from germline, CDR1 is GTSNPN and CDR2 is SVGIG (reference sequence). CDR3 nucleotide sequence: TGTGCCTGGAGTGAGGGACTAGCGGGAGGAGTTGAGACCCAGTACTTC. The encoded protein is CAWSEGLAGGVETQYF. Looking up the rest from reference TRBV30 and TRBJ2-5 gives the full variable domain: SQTIHQWPATLVQPVGSPLSLECTVEGTSNPNLYWYRQAAGRGLQLLFYSVGIGQISSEVPQNLSASRPQDRQFILSSKKLLLSDSGFYLCAWSEGLAGGVETQYFGPGTRLLVL.

In DNA, the CDR3 is TGCGCCAGCAGCTCCAAACAGGGAAAGGGCACTGAAGCTTTCTTT. As protein: CASSSKQGKGTEAFF. This chain joins TRBV5-1 and TRBJ1-1; TRBD1 might be the D (6 bases). V was shortened by 3 bases and J by 4 bases, with 16 bases between the two germline ends. CDR1 is SGHRS and CDR2 is YFSETQ in the germline V gene. The CDR3 loop spans 15 amino acids.

The chain carries TRBV5-4 and TRBJ1-4; a weak D match, TRBD1 (5 bases). Between the trimmed V and J ends, which lost 4 bases and 5 bases, there was a span of 12 bases. Germline CDR1 is SGHNT and CDR2 is YYREEE (reference sequence). The CDR3 spans 14 residues. DNA of the CDR3: TGTGCCAGCAGCCCACGGGGGACGAATGAAAAACTGTTTTTT. It translates to CASSPRGTNEKLFF.

The chain couples TRBV15 to TRBJ1-6; D remains ambiguous. CDR1 LNHNV and CDR2 YYDKDF come from the germline V gene (reference sequence). Trimming took 0 bases from V and 14 from J, leaving 14 bases between them. This CDR3 has 14 residues. CDR3 DNA: TGTGCCACCAGCAGAGATCTACCGGGTCCAGCCCTCCACTTT. Translation gives CATSRDLPGPALHF.

The gene calls are TRBV2 and TRBJ2-7, with TRBD1 matching over 7 bases. The V gene end was trimmed by 8 bases and the J gene end by 3 bases; junction bases not matched to a gene: 13. The germline V gene has CDR1 SNHLY and CDR2 FYNNEI. The CDR3 sequence is 15 residues long. The DNA of the CDR3 is TGTGCCAGCTTACTTTCCCCCAGGGGGAACTACGAGCAGTACTTC. Translated, it gives CASLLSPRGNYEQYF.

This clone was found many times. In nucleotides, the CDR3 is TGTGCCAGTAGTAGGGCCGGGAAAGCCTACGAGCAGTACTTC. Its translation is CASSRAGKAYEQYF. This chain joins TRBV19 and TRBJ2-7; tentatively, D is TRBD2 (5 bases). The germline V and J ends were trimmed by 4 bases and 2 bases, with 12 bases remaining between them. Germline V gives CDR1 LNHDA, CDR2 SQIVND (reference sequence). The CDR3 is 14 amino acids.

V and J are TRBV10-3 and TRBJ2-5; no clear D. CDR1 ENHRY and CDR2 SYGVKD come from the germline V gene. The CDR3 length is 13 residues. Trimming pared 2 bases from V and 1 base from J, leaving 5 bases between. The CDR3: CAISERSQETQYF. The CDR3 bases are TGTGCCATCAGTGAGAGGAGCCAAGAGACCCAGTACTTC.

The chain has TRBV6-5 and TRBJ2-1; 7 bases agree with TRBD2. Looked up from germline, CDR1 is MNHEY and CDR2 is SVGAGI. The ends lost 6 bases at V and 6 bases at J; junction bases unmatched: 11. CDR3 length: 15 residues. This CDR3 is CASSRSGALINEQFF. CDR3 in DNA: TGTGCCAGCAGCCGCAGCGGGGCCCTAATCAATGAGCAGTTCTTC.

The V gene is TRBV3-1 (or the pseudogene TRBV3-2), the J gene TRBJ1-5; a possible D gene is TRBD1 (5 bases). CDR1 and CDR2 (germline): LGHDT, YNNKEL (reference sequence). CDR3 size: 15 residues. V was cut by 0 bases and J by 2 bases, with 8 bases left in between. The CDR3 reads CASSQDPGGNQPQHF. The DNA of the CDR3 is TGTGCCAGCAGCCAAGATCCGGGGGGCAATCAGCCCCAGCATTTT.

The gene calls are TRBV9 and TRBJ2-1; no clear D gene. Trimming left V 2 bases short and J 7 bases short, with 10 bases between. From germline, CDR1 is SGDLS and CDR2 YYNGEE. CDR3 length: 13 amino acids. DNA of the CDR3: TGTGCCAGCAGCGTGGCCGTGCGGAATGAGCAGTTCTTC. Translation: CASSVAVRNEQFF. Combining the CDR3 with reference TRBV9 and TRBJ2-1 gives the whole variable domain DSGVTQTPKHLITATGQRVTLRCSPRSGDLSVYWYQQSLDQGLQFLIQYYNGEERAKGNILERFSAQQFPDLHSELNLSSLELGDSALYFCASSVAVRNEQFFGPGTRLTVL.

This chain joins TRBV27 and TRBJ2-1; the match to TRBD1 covers 9 bases. CDR3 length equals 15 residues. CDR1 is MNHEY and CDR2 is SMNVEV in the germline V gene (reference sequence). V gave up 1 base and J gave up 8 bases; unmatched junction bases: 6. Here the CDR3 reads CASSLWGQGQDEQFF. CDR3 nucleotides: TGTGCCAGCAGTTTATGGGGACAGGGTCAAGATGAGCAGTTCTTC.

This clone was detected only once. The V call is TRBV4-1, the J call TRBJ2-2; 10 bases align to TRBD1. The length of the CDR3 is 16 residues. Germline V lookup: CDR1 MGHRA, CDR2 YSYEKL. The junction had 5 bases not matched to a gene; V was cut back by 3 bases and J by 4 bases. The CDR3 region is CASSQWTGGVTGELFF. In nucleotides, the CDR3 is TGCGCCAGCAGCCAGTGGACAGGGGGGGTCACCGGGGAGCTGTTTTTT.

The CDR3 is CAISDPPGRRQETQYF. Written as DNA, the CDR3 is TGTGCCATCAGCGACCCCCCCGGGAGGAGGCAAGAGACCCAGTACTTC. This chain connects TRBV10-3 to TRBJ2-5; 7 bases are a match to TRBD2. Germline lookup yields CDR1 ENHRY and CDR2 SYGVKD. The J segment lost 2 bases and the V segment lost 6 bases, leaving 12 bases of the junction unmatched. The CDR3 is 16 amino acids.

This clone came up a few times. The chain carries TRBV5-5 and TRBJ2-4; TRBD2 matches at 8 bases. Unmatched junction bases numbered 16, after V lost 4 bases and J lost 10 bases. From germline, CDR1 is SGHKS and CDR2 YYEKEE (reference sequence). This CDR3 contains 16 residues. In DNA form, the CDR3 reads TGTGCCAGCAGCCCGGCGGGGGTGGTAGCGGGGTTAATTCAGTACTTC. Protein product: CASSPAGVVAGLIQYF.

The rearrangement links TRBV9 to TRBJ1-1, with TRBD1 identical over 7 bases. Germline assignment: CDR1 SGDLS and CDR2 YYNGEE. CDR3 length: 14 amino acids. With V trimmed by 2 bases and J by 4 bases, 5 bases remained unmatched. CDR3 in amino acids: CASSVRQGGTEAFF. The CDR3 coding sequence is TGTGCCAGCAGCGTTCGACAGGGAGGCACTGAAGCTTTCTTT. Supplemented by reference TRBV9 and TRBJ1-1, the full variable domain reads DSGVTQTPKHLITATGQRVTLRCSPRSGDLSVYWYQQSLDQGLQFLIQYYNGEERAKGNILERFSAQQFPDLHSELNLSSLELGDSALYFCASSVRQGGTEAFFGQGTRLTVV.

CDR3 DNA sequence: TGTGCCAGCAGCTTAGCGGTTCGGGACACACAGCAAGAGACCCAGTACTTC. This translates into CASSLAVRDTQQETQYF. The V gene is TRBV7-6, the J gene TRBJ2-5; possibly TRBD1 for D (6 bases). CDR3 length equals 17 residues. The ends were cut back, 0 bases at V and 2 bases at J, with 16 bases in the middle. Germline V lookup: CDR1 SGHVS, CDR2 FNYEAQ.

The chain recombines TRBV19 with TRBJ2-3, with no clear D. The germline CDR1 and CDR2 sequences are LNHDA and SQIVND (reference sequence). The CDR3 has 14 amino acids. V was trimmed by 5 bases and J by 1 base, leaving 10 bases between them. The CDR3 loop is CASSPRLRTDTQYF. CDR3 in DNA: TGTGCCAGTAGTCCCCGCCTACGCACAGATACGCAGTATTTT. The complete variable domain, with remaining parts taken from reference TRBV19 and TRBJ2-3, reads DGGITQSPKYLFRKEGQNVTLSCEQNLNHDAMYWYRQDPGQGLRLIYYSQIVNDFQKGDIAEGYSVSREKKESFPLTVTSAQKNPTAFYLCASSPRLRTDTQYFGPGTRLTVL.